This T cell receptor beta chain was recorded in a study of PD-1 blockade in classical Hodgkin lymphoma. Whole-study findings and limits: At baseline, newly diagnosed patients reportedly showed less TCR diversity than healthy donors. Initiation of nivolumab under 1 year after ASCT led to exclusion of patients.

V lost 3 bases to trimming and J lost 3 bases, with 15 bases between them. The germline V gene has CDR1 SGHNT and CDR2 YYREEE (reference sequence). This CDR3 has 15 amino acids. The time point: cycle 4 day 1 (C4D1), after more than five weeks of nivolumab. Every patient experienced relapse after autologous stem cell transplantation, and brentuximab vedotin exposure varied. Some clones are missing from TCRdb's copy, which holds only in-frame ones; the method was immunoSEQ multiplex PCR. The sample has approximately 89,000 clones, nearly 85% seen once. Regarding this clone: Its antigen remains unknown.

This specimen consisted of peripheral blood mononuclear cells (PBMCs), obtained before the fourth cycle of nivolumab. This rearrangement joins TRBV5-4 to TRBJ2-5; D perhaps matches TRBD1 (5 bases). This clonotype was sampled from a human donor with classical Hodgkin lymphoma. The CDR3 loop is CASSSPKGREETQYF. In DNA form, the CDR3 reads TGTGCCAGCAGCTCCCCTAAGGGCAGGGAAGAGACCCAGTACTTC.